This is a list of T cell receptor beta chains from one sample in a study of metastatic and nonmetastatic thyroid tumors. TCRdb reprocessed the PCR reads via MiXCR. This table has fewer than 6,000 clones, 25% appearing once. Sequencing was carried out using adjacent normal tissue. The source is a male donor with papillary thyroid cancer or a benign thyroid nodule (not recorded which). Some clones in this sample may be carry-over from other donors' samples. Each CDR3 is given with its conserved first and last residue. The D gene is left open where the match is weak. Expanded clones get a size class; other rows say once, few or many, or leave the size out.

d_call: TRBD2
v_call: TRBV7-2
j_call: TRBJ2-1
clone_size: many
cdr3_aa: CASSLAENSYNEQFF
cdr3_nt: TGTGCCAGCAGCCTAGCGGAGAACTCCTACAATGAGCAGTTCTTC

d_call: -
v_call: TRBV6-5
j_call: TRBJ2-1
clone_size: -
cdr3_aa: CASSYSGGLADNEQFF
cdr3_nt: TGTGCCAGCAGTTACTCGGGGGGGCTAGCGGACAATGAGCAGTTCTTC

d_call: TRBD2
v_call: TRBV7-2
j_call: TRBJ2-2
clone_size: -
cdr3_aa: CASSLGLAGGSAGELFF
cdr3_nt: TGTGCCAGCAGCTTAGGGCTAGCGGGAGGTAGCGCCGGGGAGCTGTTTTTT

d_call: TRBD1
v_call: TRBV5-5
j_call: TRBJ2-5
clone_size: -
cdr3_aa: CASSSTGQGLVMTAQYF
cdr3_nt: TGTGCCAGCAGCTCTACGGGACAGGGGCTTGTAATGACGGCCCAGTACTTC

d_call: -
v_call: TRBV28
j_call: TRBJ1-6
clone_size: -
cdr3_aa: CASNSLPYNSPLHF
cdr3_nt: TGTGCCAGCAACAGTCTGCCCTATAATTCACCCCTCCACTTT

d_call: -
v_call: TRBV5-4
j_call: TRBJ2-1
clone_size: -
cdr3_aa: CASSLADPYSYNEQFF
cdr3_nt: TGTGCCAGCAGCTTGGCCGACCCATACTCCTACAATGAGCAGTTCTTC

d_call: -
v_call: TRBV27
j_call: TRBJ1-6
clone_size: medium-sized
cdr3_aa: CASSWTGNSPLHF
cdr3_nt: TGTGCCAGCAGTTGGACCGGTAATTCACCCCTCCACTTT

d_call: -
v_call: TRBV6-2/TRBV6-3
j_call: TRBJ1-3
clone_size: few
cdr3_aa: CASSYSRTGSGNTIYF
cdr3_nt: TGTGCCAGCAGTTACTCTCGGACGGGCTCTGGAAACACCATATATTTT

d_call: TRBD1
v_call: TRBV4-1
j_call: TRBJ1-6
clone_size: -
cdr3_aa: CASSQLTGVRSPLHF
cdr3_nt: TGCGCCAGCAGCCAACTCACAGGGGTCCGCTCACCCCTCCACTTT

d_call: -
v_call: TRBV11-1
j_call: TRBJ1-1
clone_size: -
cdr3_aa: CASSLAEGTLIDTEAFF
cdr3_nt: TGTGCCAGCAGCTTAGCGGAAGGGACCCTAATAGATACTGAAGCTTTCTTT

d_call: -
v_call: TRBV6-1
j_call: TRBJ2-7
clone_size: few
cdr3_aa: CASSVRDSYEQYF
cdr3_nt: TGTGCCAGCAGTGTACGGGACTCCTACGAGCAGTACTTC

d_call: TRBD1
v_call: TRBV5-5
j_call: TRBJ1-1
clone_size: -
cdr3_aa: CASSATGVVGTEAFF
cdr3_nt: TGTGCCAGCAGTGCTACAGGGGTTGTTGGCACTGAAGCTTTCTTT

d_call: TRBD1
v_call: TRBV6-5
j_call: TRBJ2-1
clone_size: many
cdr3_aa: CASSYSKDRGRDEQFF
cdr3_nt: TGTGCCAGCAGTTACTCGAAGGACAGGGGAAGGGATGAGCAGTTCTTC

d_call: -
v_call: TRBV27
j_call: TRBJ2-3
clone_size: large
cdr3_aa: CASSHHTDTQYF
cdr3_nt: TGTGCCAGCAGTCACCACACAGATACGCAGTATTTT